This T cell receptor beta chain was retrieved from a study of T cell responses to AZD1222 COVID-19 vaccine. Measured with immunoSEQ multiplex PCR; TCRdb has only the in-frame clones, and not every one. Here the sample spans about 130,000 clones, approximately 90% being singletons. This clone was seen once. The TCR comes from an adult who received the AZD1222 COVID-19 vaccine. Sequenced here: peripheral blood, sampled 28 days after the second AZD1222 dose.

CDR3 in amino acids: CASSLGISGNTIYF. The CDR3 bases are TGTGCCAGCAGCTTAGGCATCTCTGGAAACACCATATATTTT. V is TRBV7-9 and J is TRBJ1-3; D unresolved. Per germline, CDR1 SEHNR and CDR2 FQNEAQ (reference sequence). V was cut by 1 base and J by 0 bases, with 4 bases left in between. This CDR3 has 14 amino acids.